The 22 T cell receptor beta chains below were found in one sample sequenced in a study of Ad26.COV2.S vaccination and SARS-CoV-2 variants. Here immunoSEQ multiplex PCR was the method, and the copy in TCRdb shows in-frame clones only, minus some. The profile covers about 7,100 clones, with 84% appearing a single time and 25% to 35% taken by the ten largest. The sequencing used peripheral blood, collected after recovery from COVID-19. These receptors all stem from a human donor who had recovered from COVID-19.

This clone has a handful of counts. The chain recombines TRBV4-1 with TRBJ2-7; possibly TRBD1 for D (5 bases). The V end lost 1 base, the J end lost 0 bases, and 16 bases lay between the germline ends. The germline gives CDR1 MGHRA, CDR2 YSYEKL. The CDR3 has 17 residues. CDR3 nucleotide sequence: TGCGCCAGCAGCCAAGGAGGAGCACAGGATAGCTCCTACGAGCAGTACTTC. Translating gives CASSQGGAQDSSYEQYF.

This clone was observed once. CDR3 nucleotides: TGCGCCAGCAGCCAAGATGCCCTCAGGGCCCTCTCTGGAAACACCATATATTTT. This gives the protein CASSQDALRALSGNTIYF. V is TRBV4-3 and J is TRBJ1-3, with D perhaps matching TRBD1 (5 bases). CDR3 length equals 18 residues. CDR1 is LGHNA and CDR2 is YSLEER in the germline V gene. The germline V and J ends were trimmed by 0 bases and 0 bases, with 15 bases remaining between them.

The chain links TRBV5-4 to TRBJ2-1; tentatively, D is TRBD1 (6 bases). V lost 4 bases and J lost 1, with 12 bases in between. CDR3 size: 15 residues. Looked up from germline, CDR1 is SGHNT and CDR2 is YYREEE (reference sequence). CDR3 sequence (DNA): TGTGCCAGCAGCCAGAGCGACAGGTCCTACAATGAGCAGTTCTTC. Translated: CASSQSDRSYNEQFF.

This rearrangement joins TRBV7-9 to TRBJ2-1; D gene ambiguous. Looked up from germline, CDR1 is SEHNR and CDR2 is FQNEAQ (reference sequence). Trimming shortened V by 5 bases and J by 14 bases, and 22 bases separated the two germline ends. This CDR3 comprises 14 residues. In DNA, the CDR3 is TGTGCCAGCAGCCAAGCCCCGGACCGGGTCCCCAAGTTCTTC. Translation gives CASSQAPDRVPKFF.

The V call is TRBV7-2, the J call TRBJ1-2; 8 bases agree with TRBD1. Germline V CDR1 and CDR2: SGHTA, FQGNSA. The V segment lost 4 bases and the J segment 2 bases; nucleotides outside the gene matches: 6. The CDR3 contains 15 residues. CDR3 in DNA: TGTGCCAGCAGCTCCCAGGGGGCTAGGAACTATGGCTACACCTTC. Amino acids: CASSSQGARNYGYTF.

The chain employs TRBV7-8 and TRBJ1-2; D possibly corresponds to TRBD1 (6 bases). Trimming removed 1 base at V and 8 bases at J, with 20 bases between. There are 16 residues in the CDR3. Germline V gene lookup returns CDR1 SGHVS and CDR2 FQNEAQ. CDR3 DNA sequence: TGTGCCAGCAGCTTAGGGGGGGGGCTTACCTTGATGGGCTACACCTTC. Translating it yields CASSLGGGLTLMGYTF.

This chain connects TRBV3-1 (or the pseudogene TRBV3-2) to TRBJ2-1; possible D gene TRBD2, 6 bases. V was cut by 4 bases and J by 2 bases, with 12 bases left in between. There are 15 residues in the CDR3. Germline V gene sequence: CDR1 LGHDT, CDR2 YNNKEL (reference sequence). The CDR3 is CASSRVSGAYNEQFF. CDR3 bases: TGTGCCAGCAGCCGAGTCTCGGGGGCCTACAATGAGCAGTTCTTC.

This clone has just a few counts. The chain couples TRBV5-1 to TRBJ1-2; 7 positions match TRBD1. V lost 1 base and J lost 6; bases outside the gene matches: 6. The V gene's germline CDR1 is SGHRS and CDR2 YFSETQ. The CDR3 has 14 residues. The CDR3 reads CASSLTTGDNGYTF. The CDR3, as DNA: TGCGCCAGCAGCTTGACCACAGGGGATAATGGCTACACCTTC.

The V call is TRBV7-2, the J call TRBJ1-6; 7 bases are a match to TRBD1. The CDR3 runs 13 residues. V was pared by 3 bases and J by 13 bases, with 6 bases of the junction left unmatched. Germline CDR1 is SGHTA and CDR2 is FQGNSA. CDR3 nucleotide sequence: TGTGCCAGCAGCTTCGACAGGGCAAGTCCCCTCCACTTT. It codes for CASSFDRASPLHF.

This sequence joins TRBV15 and TRBJ2-1; 15 bases match TRBD2. V was pared by 0 bases and J by 10 bases, with 10 bases of the junction left unmatched. In germline, CDR1 is LNHNV, CDR2 YYDKDF (reference sequence). CDR3 size: 18 residues. Here the CDR3 reads CATSRDRGTSGGRPEQFF. The CDR3 DNA sequence: TGTGCCACCAGCAGAGATAGGGGGACTAGCGGGGGGCGCCCCGAGCAGTTCTTC.

V gene TRBV20-1 combines with J gene TRBJ1-4, with a tentative D call TRBD1 (6 bases). The V end was cut by 3 bases, the J end by 7 bases, with 15 bases between. Germline-derived CDR1 and CDR2 are DFQATT and SNEGSKA (reference sequence). This CDR3 has 14 amino acids. The CDR3 region has the DNA TGCAGTGCTAGTCGCACAGGGAGGGGTGAAAAACTGTTTTTT. This translates into CSASRTGRGEKLFF.

About this clone: One end of the junction fails to match germline, which may point to a read error. The J gene is TRBJ1-3, the V gene TRBV12-3 or TRBV12-4; 7 positions agree with TRBD1. The CDR3 runs 11 residues. The CDR3 nucleotides read TGTGCCAGCAGTCTGGGATGGGACAGCCTTTTT. Translated, it gives CASSLGWDSLF.

This chain uses TRBV4-3 with TRBJ2-7, with D possibly matching TRBD2 (5 bases). The CDR3 is made up of 14 amino acids. Germline loops: CDR1 LGHNA, CDR2 YSLEER. V gave up 2 bases and J gave up 0 bases, with 8 bases separating them. The chain's CDR3 is CASSQTRSSYEQYF. CDR3 in DNA: TGCGCCAGCAGCCAAACTAGGAGCTCCTACGAGCAGTACTTC.

This chain links TRBV7-9 with TRBJ2-2; D is undetermined. CDR1 SEHNR and CDR2 FQNEAQ come from the germline V gene (reference sequence). V was shortened by 1 base and J by 0 bases, with 12 bases between the two germline ends. CDR3 length: 17 residues. The CDR3 nucleotides read TGTGCCAGCAGCTTAGGGGTCACGGATCCGAACACCGGGGAGCTGTTTTTT. It encodes CASSLGVTDPNTGELFF.

V gene TRBV7-9 combines with J gene TRBJ2-7; perhaps TRBD2 as D (5 bases). Deletions cut 2 bases from V and 8 bases from J, with 13 bases between. The CDR3 length is 13 residues. Germline V lookup: CDR1 SEHNR, CDR2 FQNEAQ (reference sequence). The CDR3 bases are TGTGCCAGCAGCTTATCTGGGAGATCCCAGCAGTACTTC. This translates into CASSLSGRSQQYF.

This sequence joins TRBV18 and TRBJ2-7, with a weak D call TRBD1 (5 bases). The CDR3 is 14 amino acids. CDR1 and CDR2 from the germline V gene are KGHSH and LQKENI. The germline V and J ends were trimmed by 3 bases and 7 bases, with 16 bases remaining between them. The CDR3 is CASSPYPGPEEQYF. The CDR3 nucleotides read TGTGCCAGCTCACCTTACCCAGGGCCGGAAGAGCAGTACTTC. The whole variable domain, remainder taken from reference TRBV18 and TRBJ2-7, is NAGVMQNPRHLVRRRGQEARLRCSPMKGHSHVYWYRQLPEEGLKFMVYLQKENIIDESGMPKERFSAEFPKEGPSILRIQQVVRGDSAAYFCASSPYPGPEEQYFGPGTRLTVT.

The rearrangement links TRBV4-2 to TRBJ2-1; 9 nucleotides agree with TRBD2. CDR1 LGHNA and CDR2 YNFKEQ come from the germline V gene. V was clipped by 5 bases and J by 4 bases; unmatched bases: 9. The CDR3 is 16 residues long. The CDR3 protein is CASSSRASGTYNEQFF. The DNA of the CDR3 is TGTGCCAGCAGCTCGAGGGCTAGCGGGACTTACAATGAGCAGTTCTTC.

The rearrangement links TRBV2 to TRBJ1-1, with D perhaps TRBD1 (6 bases). Germline V gives CDR1 SNHLY, CDR2 FYNNEI. Trimming cost V 1 base and J 0 bases, with 12 bases left between them. The CDR3 consists of 16 residues. The CDR3 DNA is TGTGCCAGCAGTGAAGTGGACAGCCGCATGAACACTGAAGCTTTCTTT. This sequence encodes CASSEVDSRMNTEAFF. Supplemented by reference TRBV2 and TRBJ1-1, the full variable domain reads EPEVTQTPSHQVTQMGQEVILRCVPISNHLYFYWYRQILGQKVEFLVSFYNNEISEKSEIFDDQFSVERPDGSNFTLKIRSTKLEDSAMYFCASSEVDSRMNTEAFFGQGTRLTVV.

The genes are TRBV2 and TRBJ2-5, with 9 bases matching TRBD2. This CDR3 has 15 residues. The germline gives CDR1 SNHLY, CDR2 FYNNEI. J was trimmed by 2 bases and V by 6 bases; bases with no gene match: 7. The CDR3 region has the DNA TGTGCCAGCAGCACCTTTAGCGGGGGACAAGAGACCCAGTACTTC. Translated, it gives CASSTFSGGQETQYF.

J is TRBJ2-5 and V is TRBV3-1 (or the pseudogene TRBV3-2); 11 positions match TRBD2. The CDR3 contains 16 residues. Per germline, CDR1 LGHDT and CDR2 YNNKEL (reference sequence). The trim removed 4 bases at V and 1 base at J, leaving 5 bases unmatched. Written as DNA, the CDR3 is TGTGCCAGCAGCCGATCCGGGACTAGCGGCCAAGAGACCCAGTACTTC. Protein: CASSRSGTSGQETQYF.

The V call is TRBV28, the J call TRBJ1-5; 7 bases align to TRBD1. After removal of 6 bases from V and 9 bases from J, the junction contained 14 bases not matched to a gene. Germline V lookup: CDR1 MDHEN, CDR2 SYDVKM. CDR3 size: 15 residues. CDR3 loop: CASSYKDRPLWPQHF. As DNA, the CDR3 is TGTGCCAGCAGCTATAAGGACAGGCCCCTATGGCCCCAGCATTTT.

The J gene is TRBJ2-4, the V gene TRBV2; D is possibly TRBD2 (5 bases). Germline lookup yields CDR1 SNHLY and CDR2 FYNNEI. Trimming shortened V by 7 bases and J by 0 bases, and 16 bases separated the two germline ends. The CDR3 is 16 amino acids. CDR3 amino acids: CASTRGRILAKNIQYF. As DNA, the CDR3 is TGTGCCAGCACCCGAGGGCGGATCTTAGCCAAAAACATTCAGTACTTC.